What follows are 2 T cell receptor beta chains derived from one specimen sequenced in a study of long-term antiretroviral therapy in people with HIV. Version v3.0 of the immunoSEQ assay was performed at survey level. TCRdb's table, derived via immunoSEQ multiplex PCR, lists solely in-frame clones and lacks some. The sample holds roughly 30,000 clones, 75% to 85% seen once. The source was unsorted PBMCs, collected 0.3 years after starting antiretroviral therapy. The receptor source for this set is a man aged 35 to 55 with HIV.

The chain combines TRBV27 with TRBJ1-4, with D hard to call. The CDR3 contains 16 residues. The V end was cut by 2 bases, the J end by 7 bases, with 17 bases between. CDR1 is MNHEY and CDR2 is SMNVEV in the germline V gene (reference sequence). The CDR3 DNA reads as TGTGCCAGCAGTTTAAGAGTTGGGGTAATAGGTGAAAAACTGTTTTTT. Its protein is CASSLRVGVIGEKLFF.

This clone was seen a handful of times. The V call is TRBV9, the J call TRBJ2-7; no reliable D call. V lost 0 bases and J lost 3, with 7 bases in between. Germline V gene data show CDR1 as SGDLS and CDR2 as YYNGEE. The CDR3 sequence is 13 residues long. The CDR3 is CASSVGVNYEQYF. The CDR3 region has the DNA TGTGCCAGCAGCGTAGGGGTTAACTACGAGCAGTACTTC.